Shown below are 24 T cell receptor beta chains from a single sample sequenced in a study of T cells in Graves' hyperthyroidism and ophthalmopathy (dated by TCRdb to about 2019). Library preparation used multiplex PCR. Instrument on record: Illumina HiSeq 2000. The TCR beta CDR3 regions were amplified from the RNA transcripts. The first round of RT-PCR for the TCR CDR3 was performed with the HTBI primer set and the Qiagen OneStep RT-PCR kit. The raw public data were reprocessed by TCRdb itself: fastp quality trimming at Q25, MiXCR clonotype calling, in-frame beta chains only. Rows are unified per CDR3 protein, each entry keeping the most common DNA and genes. Recorded for this sample are 650,000 to 700,000 distinct CDR3 sequences; 15% to 20% of them occurred a single time. The ten largest make up about a sixth of the sample. Input material: blood. Receptors were obtained from a man over 45 with Graves' hyperthyroidism.

This clonotype was detected ten times or more. The chain carries TRBV6-6 and TRBJ2-7; D perhaps matches TRBD1 (6 bases). The length of the CDR3 is 13 residues. Germline lookup yields CDR1 MNHNY and CDR2 SVGAGI (reference sequence). V was cut by 2 bases and J by 6 bases, with 11 bases left in between. The CDR3 coding sequence is TGTGCCAGCAGTTACGTGGCAGGGGTCGAGCAGTACTTC. Residues: CASSYVAGVEQYF.

This clonotype was seen ten or more times. The chain recombines TRBV29-1 with TRBJ2-3, with a weak D call TRBD1 (6 bases). Germline V CDR1 and CDR2: SQVTM, ANQGSEA. V lost 8 bases and J 4 bases, leaving 22 bases between the germline ends. The CDR3 totals 15 residues. As DNA, the CDR3 is TGCAGCTACAACGGACAGTTATCTATAGCAGATACGCAGTATTTT. Amino acid sequence: CSYNGQLSIADTQYF.

This clonotype was counted many times. V is TRBV28 and J is TRBJ2-1, with D perhaps assigned TRBD1 or TRBD2 (6 bases each). Germline values: CDR1 MDHEN, CDR2 SYDVKM. The CDR3 covers 14 residues. Between the trimmed V and J ends, which lost 1 base and 8 bases, there was a span of 12 bases. The CDR3 protein is CASSLLGGIDEQFF. The CDR3 DNA sequence: TGTGCCAGCAGTTTATTGGGGGGCATAGATGAGCAGTTCTTC.

This clonotype was observed at least ten times. The chain links TRBV12-3 or TRBV12-4 to TRBJ1-2; TRBD1 matches at 7 bases. Losses at the gene ends were 6 bases for V and 5 bases for J; bases not matched to a gene: 9. CDR3 length equals 14 residues. The CDR3 is CASRDGTADYGYTF. The CDR3 DNA sequence: TGTGCCAGCAGGGACGGGACAGCCGATTATGGCTACACCTTC.

The sample holds many counts of this clonotype. V is TRBV25-1 and J is TRBJ2-7; 11 bases align to TRBD2. Germline CDR1 is MGHDK and CDR2 is SYGVNS. This CDR3 is built from 14 residues. The junction had 3 bases not matched to a gene; V was cut back by 3 bases and J by 5 bases. CDR3 residues: CASSDLAGGNEQYF. The CDR3 DNA is TGTGCCAGCAGTGATCTAGCGGGAGGAAACGAGCAGTACTTC.

The sample holds a few counts of this clonotype. Lacking the conserved final phenylalanine or tryptophan, this CDR3 likely reflects a read error. The chain employs TRBV2 and TRBJ1-3; 7 nucleotides align to TRBD1. Germline CDR1 is SNHLY and CDR2 is FYNNEI. After removal of 4 bases from V and 6 bases from J, the junction contained 9 bases not matched to a gene. The CDR3 is made up of 15 amino acids. The CDR3 is CASSGDRSLENTIYL. The CDR3, as DNA: TGTGCCAGCAGTGGGGACAGATCTTTGGAAAACACCATATATCTT.

This clonotype was seen many times. The rearrangement joins TRBV19 to TRBJ2-5; TRBD2 might be the D (5 bases). V lost 3 bases to trimming and J lost 5 bases, with 10 bases between them. CDR3 length: 13 amino acids. Looked up from germline, CDR1 is LNHDA and CDR2 is SQIVND (reference sequence). The CDR3 DNA reads as TGTGCCAGTAGTATGGTTCAGCGGGAGACCCAGTACTTC. The encoded protein is CASSMVQRETQYF.

This clonotype has a count of ten or more. V usage is TRBV30 and J usage is TRBJ1-5; no clear D gene. Germline values: CDR1 GTSNPN, CDR2 SVGIG (reference sequence). The V and J ends lost 2 bases and 4 bases respectively, with 9 bases between them. The CDR3 is 13 amino acids. The CDR3 is CAWSSVGNQPQHF. The CDR3 bases are TGTGCCTGGAGTAGCGTGGGGAATCAGCCCCAGCATTTT.

V gene TRBV28 combines with J gene TRBJ2-7; TRBD2 matches 13 bases. Germline CDR1 and CDR2: MDHEN and SYDVKM. V shed 5 bases and J 4 bases; nucleotides not matched to a gene: 8. The CDR3 is made up of 16 amino acids. This chain's CDR3 is CASSLAGTSGKYEQYF. The CDR3 nucleotides are TGTGCCAGCAGTCTAGCCGGGACTAGCGGGAAGTACGAGCAGTACTTC.

V usage is TRBV27 and J usage is TRBJ2-7, with D perhaps matching TRBD2 (5 bases). The V end was cut by 5 bases, the J end by 3 bases, with 11 bases between. CDR1 MNHEY and CDR2 SMNVEV come from the germline V gene (reference sequence). This CDR3 is built from 13 residues. The CDR3 coding sequence is TGTGCCAGCAGTCCGACTAACGTCTACGAGCAGTACTTC. It is translated as CASSPTNVYEQYF.

V is TRBV6-1 and J is TRBJ1-4; D is undetermined. Germline CDR1 and CDR2: MNHNS and SASEGT. Trimming stripped 2 bases from V and 10 bases from J, with 11 bases between. The CDR3 spans 13 residues. The CDR3 region is CASSETHSGKLFF. The CDR3 bases are TGTGCCAGCAGTGAAACCCACTCCGGAAAACTGTTTTTT.

This chain uses TRBV19 with TRBJ1-1; D is undetermined. This CDR3 is built from 15 residues. The germline V and J ends were trimmed by 0 bases and 1 base, with 9 bases remaining between them. The germline V gene encodes CDR1 LNHDA and CDR2 SQIVND (reference sequence). The CDR3 bases are TGTGCCAGTAGTATAGATCCTGCGGGGAACACTGAAGCTTTCTTT. This gives the protein CASSIDPAGNTEAFF. Full variable domain (rest looked up from reference TRBV19 and TRBJ1-1): DGGITQSPKYLFRKEGQNVTLSCEQNLNHDAMYWYRQDPGQGLRLIYYSQIVNDFQKGDIAEGYSVSREKKESFPLTVTSAQKNPTAFYLCASSIDPAGNTEAFFGQGTRLTVV.

The J gene is TRBJ2-1, the V gene TRBV4-3; 8 bases match TRBD2. V gave up 4 bases and J gave up 9 bases; unmatched junction bases: 14. There are 16 residues in the CDR3. Germline V gene lookup returns CDR1 LGHNA and CDR2 YSLEER. Here the CDR3 DNA reads TGCGCCAGCAGCCCGCTGGGACTAGAGGGCTCAGGTGAGCAGTTCTTC. This codes for CASSPLGLEGSGEQFF.

In this sample, this clonotype turned up many times. The rearrangement joins TRBV12-3 or TRBV12-4 to TRBJ2-2, with 7 nucleotides matching TRBD2. This CDR3 contains 16 residues. With 5 bases clipped from V and 0 bases from J, the junction kept 6 bases outside the gene matches. CDR3 nucleotides: TGTGCCAGCAGTGGGGGGGGACGCCCGAACACCGGGGAGCTGTTTTTT. Translated: CASSGGGRPNTGELFF.

The sample holds many counts of this clonotype. The chain has TRBV28 and TRBJ2-2; TRBD2 matches 8 bases. The germline gives CDR1 MDHEN, CDR2 SYDVKM. This CDR3 spans 15 amino acids. With 6 bases clipped from V and 7 bases from J, the junction kept 10 bases outside the gene matches. Written as DNA, the CDR3 is TGTGCCAGCAGATATAGCGGGACCCAGGGCGGGGAGCTGTTTTTT. This sequence encodes CASRYSGTQGGELFF.

This clonotype was seen ten or more times. The chain has TRBV27 and TRBJ2-4; D uncertain. V was trimmed by 5 bases and J by 6 bases, leaving 17 bases between them. This CDR3 is built from 15 residues. Germline V gene lookup returns CDR1 MNHEY and CDR2 SMNVEV (reference sequence). As DNA, the CDR3 is TGTGCCAGCAGTCCCACCGTGGCCATGGGAAACATTCAGTACTTC. It translates to CASSPTVAMGNIQYF.

This clonotype occurred many times. The chain combines TRBV11-1 with TRBJ2-5; D may correspond to TRBD1 or TRBD2 (5 bases each). The CDR3 is 16 residues long. The V end was cut by 3 bases, the J end by 1 base, with 15 bases between. Germline loops: CDR1 SGHAT, CDR2 FQDESV (reference sequence). In DNA form, the CDR3 reads TGTGCCAGCAGCTTCTGGACTGGGGCCACCCAAGAGACCCAGTACTTC. Translating it yields CASSFWTGATQETQYF.

As concerns this clonotype: This could be a read error, since a much larger clone is one nucleotide away. The chain employs TRBV7-2 and TRBJ2-3; 8 nucleotides match TRBD2. CDR1 and CDR2 from the germline V gene are SGHTA and FQGNSA. The length of the CDR3 is 15 residues. The CDR3: CASSPTSGTTDAQYF. The CDR3, as DNA: TGTGCCAGCAGCCCTACTAGCGGAACCACAGATGCGCAGTATTTT.

This clonotype has more than one count but fewer than ten. This chain joins TRBV7-9 and TRBJ2-5; tentative D call: TRBD1 (5 bases). Germline V gene sequence: CDR1 SEHNR, CDR2 FQNEAQ (reference sequence). The V gene lost 5 bases and the J gene lost 4 bases, with 11 bases spanning the gap. The CDR3 loop spans 13 amino acids. CDR3 DNA: TGTGCCAGCAGCATAGGGGTCGGAGAGACCCAGTACTTC. This gives the protein CASSIGVGETQYF.

This chain uses TRBV10-3 with TRBJ1-1; 9 nucleotides align to TRBD1. With 2 bases clipped from V and 5 bases from J, the junction kept 0 bases outside the gene matches. Germline loops: CDR1 ENHRY, CDR2 SYGVKD. CDR3 length: 13 amino acids. CDR3 residues: CAISEDRGTEAFF. DNA of the CDR3: TGTGCCATCAGTGAGGACAGGGGGACTGAAGCTTTCTTT.

This chain uses TRBV11-1 with TRBJ2-1; possible D gene TRBD2, 5 bases. V lost 11 bases and J 0 bases, leaving 14 bases between the germline ends. The CDR3 length is 14 residues. The germline gives CDR1 SGHAT, CDR2 FQDESV (reference sequence). The CDR3 coding sequence is TGTGCCGTCAGGCGGGTGAGCTCCTACAATGAGCAGTTCTTC. Protein sequence: CAVRRVSSYNEQFF.

This clonotype was seen a handful of times. The chain combines TRBV20-1 with TRBJ1-3; D gene uncertain. The CDR3 has 16 residues. Trimming shortened V by 1 base and J by 0 bases, and 13 bases separated the two germline ends. Germline-derived CDR1 and CDR2 are DFQATT and SNEGSKA (reference sequence). In nucleotides, the CDR3 is TGCAGTGCTAGAGTACCCGACGGCCTCTCTGGAAACACCATATATTTT. Translating gives CSARVPDGLSGNTIYF.

This clonotype was picked up many times. The V call is TRBV30, the J call TRBJ1-1; perhaps TRBD1 as D (5 bases). The ends were cut back, 3 bases at V and 1 base at J, with 15 bases in the middle. The CDR3 spans 15 residues. CDR1 and CDR2 (germline): GTSNPN, SVGIG (reference sequence). This CDR3 reads CAWRDVHRTNTEAFF. In DNA form, the CDR3 reads TGTGCCTGGAGGGACGTTCACAGGACGAACACTGAAGCTTTCTTT.

The chain joins TRBV27 to TRBJ2-1; the D gene is possibly TRBD1 (6 bases). The CDR3 spans 15 residues. Deletions cut 10 bases from V and 9 bases from J, with 25 bases between. Germline V gene lookup returns CDR1 MNHEY and CDR2 SMNVEV (reference sequence). The CDR3 DNA follows: TGTGCCACCTCCCTTACAGGGCCTGCCGCAAGTGAGCAGTTCTTC. It yields the protein CATSLTGPAASEQFF.